The clone carrying this T cell receptor beta chain was detected only once. Its cognate antigen is unknown. One end of the junction fails to match germline, which may point to a read error. The CDR3 extends over 16 amino acids. Germline V CDR1 and CDR2: MGHRA, YSYEKL. The sample originates from a study of tumor and adjacent non-tumor tissue in lung cancer. As for the study in general: Around 4.4 million productive TCRbeta reads were obtained per sample on average. Study results and limitations: Tumor tissue had significantly higher TCR diversity than normal lung. In normal lung, the top 100 clones were significantly more dominant than in tumor.

A modified ARM-PCR protocol with three rounds of nested PCR amplified TCRbeta. From the multiplex PCR reads, TCRdb called clonotypes with MiXCR, one entry per CDR3 protein. The data contain 80,000 to 130,000 distinct CDR3 sequences, over 55% of them seen just once; the ten biggest clones take up around 20%. RNA was extracted from bulk tissue without any cell sorting. Distant lung tissue was collected more than 3 cm away from the tumor edge. The receptor was derived from a man aged 25 to 40 with non-small cell lung cancer. The specimen sequenced was distant non-tumor lung tissue. The chain is built from TRBV4-1 and TRBJ2-3; 11 bases are a match to TRBD2. CDR3 coding DNA: TGCACCAGCAACCAAGGCGGTAGCGGGGGGGCAGATACGCAGTATTTT. This gives the protein CTSNQGGSGGADTQYF.